This TCR beta chain appears in the sequencing data of a study of regulatory T cells in long-lasting Graves disease. Building the TCR beta libraries relied on iRepertoire HTBI primers, and CDR3 regions underwent Arm-PCR. MiXCR was run by TCRdb on the multiplex PCR reads, yielding one entry per CDR3 protein. The sample has a few hundred thousand distinct CDR3 sequences, roughly 15% seen once. This clonotype occurred a few times. V gave up 8 bases and J gave up 3 bases, with 11 bases separating them. The CDR3 has 12 amino acids. Germline V CDR1 and CDR2: MNHEY, SMNVEV (reference sequence). Time point of the sample: newly diagnosed GD, antithyroid drugs for less than 3 months. PBMC-extracted RNA yielded the TCR library. These data were also filed under a second study, of T cells in Graves' hyperthyroidism and ophthalmopathy.

This clonotype was obtained from a woman aged 18-29 years with Graves disease. Sample: peripheral blood mononuclear cells (PBMCs), taken at new diagnosis, from a patient treated with antithyroid drugs. The chain employs TRBV27 and TRBJ2-7; no clear D gene. CDR3 region: CASGFGSYEQYF. CDR3 nucleotide sequence: TGTGCCAGCGGATTCGGAAGCTACGAGCAGTACTTC.